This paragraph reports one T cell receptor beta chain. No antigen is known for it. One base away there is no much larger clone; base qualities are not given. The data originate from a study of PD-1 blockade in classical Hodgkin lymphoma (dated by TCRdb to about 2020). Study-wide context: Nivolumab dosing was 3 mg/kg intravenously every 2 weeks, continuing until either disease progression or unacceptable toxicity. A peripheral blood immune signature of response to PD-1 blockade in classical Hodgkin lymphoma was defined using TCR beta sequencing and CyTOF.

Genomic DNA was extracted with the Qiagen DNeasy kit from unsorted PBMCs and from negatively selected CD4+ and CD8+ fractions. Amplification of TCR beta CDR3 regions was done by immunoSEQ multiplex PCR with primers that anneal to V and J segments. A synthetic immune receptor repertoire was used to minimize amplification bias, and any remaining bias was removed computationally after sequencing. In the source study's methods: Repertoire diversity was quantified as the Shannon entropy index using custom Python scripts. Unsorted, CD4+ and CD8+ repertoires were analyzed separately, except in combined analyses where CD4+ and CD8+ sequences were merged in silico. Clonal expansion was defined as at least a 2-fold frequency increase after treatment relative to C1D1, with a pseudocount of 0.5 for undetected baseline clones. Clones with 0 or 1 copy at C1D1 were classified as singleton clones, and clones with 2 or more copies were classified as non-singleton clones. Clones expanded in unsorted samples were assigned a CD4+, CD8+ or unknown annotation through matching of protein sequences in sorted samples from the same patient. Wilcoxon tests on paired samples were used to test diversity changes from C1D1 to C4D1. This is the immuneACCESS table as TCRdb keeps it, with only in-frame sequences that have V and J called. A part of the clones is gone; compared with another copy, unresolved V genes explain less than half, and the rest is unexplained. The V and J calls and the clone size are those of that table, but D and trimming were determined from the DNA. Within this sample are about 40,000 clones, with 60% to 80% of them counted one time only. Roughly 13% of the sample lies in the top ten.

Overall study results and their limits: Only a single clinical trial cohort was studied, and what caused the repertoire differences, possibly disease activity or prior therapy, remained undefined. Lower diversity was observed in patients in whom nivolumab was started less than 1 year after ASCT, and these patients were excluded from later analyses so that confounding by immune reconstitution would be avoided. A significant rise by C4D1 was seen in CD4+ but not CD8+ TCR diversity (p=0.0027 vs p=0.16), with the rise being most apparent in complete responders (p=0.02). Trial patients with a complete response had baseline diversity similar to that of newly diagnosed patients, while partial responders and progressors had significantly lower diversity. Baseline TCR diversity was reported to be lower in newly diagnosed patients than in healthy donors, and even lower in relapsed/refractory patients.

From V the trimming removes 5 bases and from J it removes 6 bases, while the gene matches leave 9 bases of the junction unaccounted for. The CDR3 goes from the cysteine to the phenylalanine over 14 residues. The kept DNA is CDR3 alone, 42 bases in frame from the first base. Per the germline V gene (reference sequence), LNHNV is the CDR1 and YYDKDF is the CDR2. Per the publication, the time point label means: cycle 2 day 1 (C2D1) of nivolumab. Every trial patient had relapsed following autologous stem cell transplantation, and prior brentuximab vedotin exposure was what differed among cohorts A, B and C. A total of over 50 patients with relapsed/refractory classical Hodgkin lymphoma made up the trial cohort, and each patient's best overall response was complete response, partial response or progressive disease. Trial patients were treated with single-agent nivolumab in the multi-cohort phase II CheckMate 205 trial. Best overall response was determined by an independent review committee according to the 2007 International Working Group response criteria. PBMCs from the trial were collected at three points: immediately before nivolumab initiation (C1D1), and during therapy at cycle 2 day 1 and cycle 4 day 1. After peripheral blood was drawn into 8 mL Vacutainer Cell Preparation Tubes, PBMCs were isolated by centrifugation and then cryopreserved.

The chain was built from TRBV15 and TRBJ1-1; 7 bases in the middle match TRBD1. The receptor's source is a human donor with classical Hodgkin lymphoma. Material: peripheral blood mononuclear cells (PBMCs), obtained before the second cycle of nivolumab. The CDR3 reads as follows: CATSLRGGVAEAFF. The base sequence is TGTGCCACCAGCCTCAGGGGGGGGGTAGCTGAAGCTTTCTTT.